Following are 21 T cell receptor beta chains from one sample sequenced in a study of T cell responses to AZD1222 COVID-19 vaccine. TCRdb's copy holds only in-frame clones and misses some; the assay was immunoSEQ multiplex PCR. Among just under 55,000 clones, 70% to 90% were seen once, and the ten largest hold 3.9%. The specimen was peripheral blood, collected on day 0 of AZD1222 vaccination. Every receptor here comes from an adult in good health.

This clone has just a few counts. The CDR3 sequence is CASSPAWGAYELFF. CDR3 nucleotide sequence: TGTGCCAGCAGCCCGGCCTGGGGGGCTTATGAACTGTTTTTT. V and J are TRBV3-1 (or the pseudogene TRBV3-2) and TRBJ1-4; D perhaps matches TRBD1 (6 bases). V lost 4 bases and J lost 12, with 18 bases in between. The length of the CDR3 is 14 residues. Germline V gene data show CDR1 as LGHDT and CDR2 as YNNKEL (reference sequence).

This clone has a handful of counts. V and J are TRBV30 and TRBJ1-1, with D hard to call. V dropped 0 bases and J dropped 0 bases, with 11 bases sitting between them. This CDR3 contains 15 residues. Germline V gene sequence: CDR1 GTSNPN, CDR2 SVGIG (reference sequence). The CDR3 region is CAWSVGIHMNTEAFF. For the CDR3, the DNA is TGTGCCTGGAGTGTCGGAATCCACATGAACACTGAAGCTTTCTTT.

V usage is TRBV6-5 and J usage is TRBJ2-7, with TRBD1 identical over 7 bases. The ends lost 8 bases at V and 1 base at J; junction bases unmatched: 8. The CDR3 sequence is 14 residues long. Germline values: CDR1 MNHEY, CDR2 SVGAGI. The CDR3, as DNA: TGTGCCAGCGTTAAGACAGGGCTGTCCTACGAGCAGTACTTC. It encodes CASVKTGLSYEQYF.

In its sample, this clone was seen a few times. The gene calls are TRBV18 and TRBJ2-1; unclear D gene. V was clipped by 3 bases and J by 2 bases, with 11 bases between them. CDR1 is KGHSH and CDR2 is LQKENI in the germline V gene. The CDR3 has 15 amino acids. CDR3 in amino acids: CASSPAGGTYNEQFF. The CDR3 DNA reads TGTGCCAGCTCACCCGCCGGCGGTACCTACAATGAGCAGTTCTTC.

The V gene is TRBV6-5, the J gene TRBJ1-1, with no clear D. The CDR3 is 14 amino acids. Trimming pared 0 bases from V and 4 bases from J, leaving 9 bases between. Germline lookup yields CDR1 MNHEY and CDR2 SVGAGI. DNA of the CDR3: TGTGCCAGCAGTTACTCTAATGACGGCACTGAAGCTTTCTTT. Protein: CASSYSNDGTEAFF.

The chain links TRBV6-5 to TRBJ1-4; D may be TRBD1 (5 bases). The V gene lost 7 bases and the J gene lost 8 bases, with 11 bases spanning the gap. This CDR3 is 12 amino acids long. CDR1 is MNHEY, CDR2 SVGAGI, per germline. CDR3 amino acids: CASKGVREKLFF. DNA of the CDR3: TGTGCCAGCAAAGGGGTGCGAGAAAAACTGTTTTTT.

This clone was seen a few times. The V call is TRBV6-4, the J call TRBJ1-6; no definite D call. The CDR3 sequence is 13 residues long. V dropped 3 bases and J dropped 9 bases, with 9 bases sitting between them. The germline V gene encodes CDR1 MRHNA and CDR2 SNTAGT. This CDR3 is CASSENGGSPLHF. The CDR3 region has the DNA TGTGCCAGCAGTGAAAATGGTGGTTCACCCCTCCACTTT.

This clone was seen more than once but under ten times. This chain uses TRBV4-2 with TRBJ1-5, with D unclear. V shed 2 bases and J shed 0 bases, with 14 bases lying between them. Germline assignment: CDR1 LGHNA and CDR2 YNFKEQ. This CDR3 is 17 amino acids long. CDR3 sequence (DNA): TGTGCCAGCAGCCAATACTTGTCGAGGAATAGCAATCAGCCCCAGCATTTT. It specifies CASSQYLSRNSNQPQHF.

The rearrangement links TRBV12-3 or TRBV12-4 to TRBJ2-7; no definite D call. The germline V and J ends were trimmed by 3 bases and 7 bases, with 13 bases remaining between them. This CDR3 contains 13 residues. CDR3 in amino acids: CASSLSQPREQYF. For the CDR3, the DNA is TGTGCCAGCAGTTTGAGTCAGCCTAGGGAGCAGTACTTC.

The chain employs TRBV28 and TRBJ1-4; 8 nucleotides align to TRBD1. The germline gives CDR1 MDHEN, CDR2 SYDVKM. CDR3 length: 14 amino acids. Trimming cost V 7 bases and J 7 bases; bases outside gene matches: 8. The CDR3 nucleotides are TGTGCCAGCACCGCCGCAGGGGGCATTGAAAAACTGTTTTTT. It codes for CASTAAGGIEKLFF.

This clone has just one count. J is TRBJ2-5 and V is TRBV19; 7 nucleotides line up with TRBD2. CDR1 is LNHDA and CDR2 is SQIVND in the germline V gene (reference sequence). V lost 9 bases to trimming and J lost 6 bases; unmatched junction nucleotides: 16. This CDR3 is built from 15 residues. The CDR3 sequence: CASWGGPGERKTQYF. The CDR3 DNA reads as TGTGCCAGCTGGGGGGGACCTGGGGAGCGTAAGACCCAGTACTTC.

The chain employs TRBV3-1 (or the pseudogene TRBV3-2) and TRBJ1-5, with a weak D call TRBD1 (5 bases). V gave up 4 bases and J gave up 8 bases, with 12 bases separating them. CDR3 length equals 13 residues. Looked up from germline, CDR1 is LGHDT and CDR2 is YNNKEL (reference sequence). The CDR3 spells CASSPASGKPQHF. The CDR3 DNA follows: TGTGCCAGCAGCCCCGCGTCAGGGAAGCCCCAGCATTTT.

The sample holds a few counts of this clone. The chain combines TRBV29-1 with TRBJ1-1; TRBD1 agrees at 9 bases. V shed 7 bases and J 7 bases; nucleotides not matched to a gene: 10. This CDR3 comprises 13 residues. Per the germline V gene, CDR1 is SQVTM and CDR2 is ANQGSEA. CDR3 coding DNA: TGCAGCGCGGGACGGACAGGGGATGGTGAAGCTTTCTTT. This gives the protein CSAGRTGDGEAFF.

This clone has only one observation. Other DNA sequences in this specimen translate into the identical CDR3. V usage is TRBV11-2 and J usage is TRBJ2-1; 9 positions agree with TRBD2. Looked up from germline, CDR1 is SGHAT and CDR2 is FQNNGV. V lost 1 base, J lost 4 bases, and 2 bases stayed unmatched. The CDR3 runs to 15 residues. The CDR3 region is CASSLVAGGYNEQFF. The CDR3 bases are TGTGCCAGCAGCTTAGTTGCGGGGGGGTACAATGAGCAGTTCTTC.

The chain is built from TRBV30 and TRBJ2-7; 10 nucleotides match TRBD2. CDR3 size: 13 residues. Per the germline V gene, CDR1 is GTSNPN and CDR2 is SVGIG (reference sequence). V dropped 8 bases and J dropped 4; count of bases not matched to a gene: 8. This chain's CDR3 is CALRLAGAYEQYF. CDR3 sequence (DNA): TGTGCCCTCCGGCTAGCGGGGGCTTACGAGCAGTACTTC.

V is TRBV11-2 and J is TRBJ2-1, with 14 bases lining up with TRBD2. Trimming took 5 bases from V and 0 from J; bases not matched to a gene: 6. Germline CDR1 SGHAT, CDR2 FQNNGV. The CDR3 has 18 amino acids. The chain's CDR3 is CASSAGLAGASSYNEQFF. CDR3 in DNA: TGTGCCAGCAGCGCGGGACTAGCGGGGGCCAGCTCCTACAATGAGCAGTTCTTC.

The genes are TRBV28 and TRBJ1-4; a weak D match, TRBD1 (6 bases). The CDR3 sequence is 15 residues long. V dropped 6 bases and J dropped 8 bases, with 19 bases sitting between them. Germline CDR1 MDHEN, CDR2 SYDVKM. The CDR3 DNA reads TGTGCCAGCAGGCCACCCTGGGGGCGCCGCGAAAAACTGTTTTTT. This translates into CASRPPWGRREKLFF.

The V gene is TRBV6-5, the J gene TRBJ1-4; TRBD1 matches at 7 bases. This CDR3 has 13 amino acids. The germline V gene has CDR1 MNHEY and CDR2 SVGAGI. Trimming at V came to 9 bases and at J to 3 bases, leaving 4 bases not matched to a gene. The chain's CDR3 is CASHRGANEKLFF. The CDR3 DNA sequence: TGTGCCAGTCACAGGGGAGCTAATGAAAAACTGTTTTTT.

The V call is TRBV9, the J call TRBJ2-1, with TRBD1 matching over 9 bases. Germline CDR1 SGDLS, CDR2 YYNGEE. The ends lost 6 bases at V and 1 base at J; junction bases unmatched: 2. This CDR3 has 14 residues. As DNA, the CDR3 is TGTGCCAGCAAAGGACAGGGGTCCTACAATGAGCAGTTCTTC. Its protein product is CASKGQGSYNEQFF. Using reference TRBV9 and TRBJ2-1 for the parts outside the CDR3, the full variable domain is DSGVTQTPKHLITATGQRVTLRCSPRSGDLSVYWYQQSLDQGLQFLIQYYNGEERAKGNILERFSAQQFPDLHSELNLSSLELGDSALYFCASKGQGSYNEQFFGPGTRLTVL.

The V gene is TRBV10-3, the J gene TRBJ1-5; tentatively, D is TRBD1 (5 bases). Germline CDR1 is ENHRY and CDR2 is SYGVKD. Trimming removed 5 bases from V and 2 bases from J, with 16 bases in between. CDR3 length: 16 residues. The CDR3 DNA is TGTGCCATCAGTACCGGGGGAACAGAAGGCAATCAGCCCCAGCATTTT. It specifies CAISTGGTEGNQPQHF.

The rearrangement uses TRBV3-1 (or the pseudogene TRBV3-2) and TRBJ1-1, with TRBD1 identical over 11 bases. This CDR3 is built from 17 residues. In germline, CDR1 is LGHDT, CDR2 YNNKEL (reference sequence). Germline trimming cut 3 bases from V and 0 bases from J; bases unmatched to any gene: 6. In DNA, the CDR3 is TGTGCCAGCAGCCATGGGACAGGGGGGTCCATGAACACTGAAGCTTTCTTT. It encodes CASSHGTGGSMNTEAFF.